This TCR beta chain emerged from a study of shared clonotypes between healthy human individuals. All the donors were Caucasian adults who lived in Nashville, Tennessee. Only in-frame clones appear in the TCRdb table, and some are missing; sequencing was by immunoSEQ multiplex PCR. Here the sample spans 300,000 to 400,000 clones, more than 60% being singletons. Trimming left V 0 bases short and J 4 bases short, with 12 bases between. The CDR3 sequence is 16 residues long. The germline V gene has CDR1 SGHDN and CDR2 FVKESK. Material: memory CD4+ T cells sorted from blood. Specified subset: CD45RA-negative fraction. This chain joins TRBV14 and TRBJ2-2; D gene ambiguous. The source of this sequence is a man aged 25 to 40 in good health. The CDR3: CASSQDPNRVTGELFF. CDR3 sequence (DNA): TGTGCCAGCAGCCAAGATCCAAATCGGGTCACCGGGGAGCTGTTTTTT. The full variable domain, with the rest looked up from reference TRBV14 and TRBJ2-2, is EAGVTQFPSHSVIEKGQTVTLRCDPISGHDNLYWYRRVMGKEIKFLLHFVKESKQDESGMPNNRFLAERTGGTYSTLKVQPAELEDSGVYFCASSQDPNRVTGELFFGEGSRLTVL.